The TCR beta chain under discussion was sequenced for a study of T cell responses to AZD1222 COVID-19 vaccine. Generated by immunoSEQ multiplex PCR, the TCRdb table keeps only in-frame clones and is missing some. The sample shows around 110,000 clones, about 88% of them seen only once. V trimming: 1 base; J trimming: 7 bases; junction bases outside the gene matches: 9. The CDR3 has 16 residues. Looked up from germline, CDR1 is SGHVS and CDR2 is FQNEAQ. Material: peripheral blood, obtained on day 0 of AZD1222 vaccination. The origin of this receptor is an adult in good health. The chain combines TRBV7-8 with TRBJ2-3; 9 bases align to TRBD2. Written as DNA, the CDR3 is TGTGCCAGCAGCTTAGAGGGGAGCGGGAGGCCCTATACGCAGTATTTT. This sequence encodes CASSLEGSGRPYTQYF.